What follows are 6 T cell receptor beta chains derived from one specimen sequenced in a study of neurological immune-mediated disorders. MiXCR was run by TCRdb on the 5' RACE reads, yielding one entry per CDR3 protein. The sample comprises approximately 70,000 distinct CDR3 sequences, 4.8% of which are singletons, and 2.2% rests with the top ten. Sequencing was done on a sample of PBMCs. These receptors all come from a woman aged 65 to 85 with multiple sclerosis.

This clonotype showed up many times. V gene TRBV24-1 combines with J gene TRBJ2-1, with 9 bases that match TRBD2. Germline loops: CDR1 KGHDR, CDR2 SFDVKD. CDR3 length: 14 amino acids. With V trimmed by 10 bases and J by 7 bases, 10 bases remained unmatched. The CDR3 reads CATAPAGGGNEQFF. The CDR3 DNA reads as TGTGCCACAGCTCCGGCGGGAGGGGGTAATGAGCAGTTCTTC.

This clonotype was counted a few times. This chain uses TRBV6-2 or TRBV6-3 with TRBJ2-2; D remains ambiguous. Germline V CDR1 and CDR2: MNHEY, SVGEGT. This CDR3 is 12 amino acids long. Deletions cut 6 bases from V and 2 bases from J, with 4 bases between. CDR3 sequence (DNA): TGTGCCAGCAGCAAAAACACCGGGGAGCTGTTTTTT. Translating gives CASSKNTGELFF.

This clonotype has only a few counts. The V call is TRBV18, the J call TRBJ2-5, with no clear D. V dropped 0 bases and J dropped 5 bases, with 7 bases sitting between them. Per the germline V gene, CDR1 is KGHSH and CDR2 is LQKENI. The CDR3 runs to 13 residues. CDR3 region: CASSPPVGETQYF. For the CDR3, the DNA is TGTGCCAGCTCACCACCGGTAGGGGAGACCCAGTACTTC.

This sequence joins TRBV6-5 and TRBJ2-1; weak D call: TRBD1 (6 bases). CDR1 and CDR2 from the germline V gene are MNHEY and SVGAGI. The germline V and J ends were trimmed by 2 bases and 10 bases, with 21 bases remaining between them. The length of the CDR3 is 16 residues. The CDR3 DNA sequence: TGTGCCAGCAGTTACCAACGCCGAGGACTGACAGGCGAGCAGTTCTTC. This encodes CASSYQRRGLTGEQFF.

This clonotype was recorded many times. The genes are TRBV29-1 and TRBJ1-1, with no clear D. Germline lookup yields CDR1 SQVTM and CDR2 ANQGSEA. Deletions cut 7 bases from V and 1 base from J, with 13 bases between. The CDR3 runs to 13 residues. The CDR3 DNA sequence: TGCAGCGCGGCCCGGACGGAGAACACTGAAGCTTTCTTT. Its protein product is CSAARTENTEAFF.

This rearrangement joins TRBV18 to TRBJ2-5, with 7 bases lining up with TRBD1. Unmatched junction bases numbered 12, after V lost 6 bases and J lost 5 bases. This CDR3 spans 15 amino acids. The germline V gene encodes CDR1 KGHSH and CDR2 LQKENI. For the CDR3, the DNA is TGTGCCAGCTCCCTCAACACGATGGACAGGGAGACCCAGTACTTC. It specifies CASSLNTMDRETQYF. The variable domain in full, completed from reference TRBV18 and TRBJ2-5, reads NAGVMQNPRHLVRRRGQEARLRCSPMKGHSHVYWYRQLPEEGLKFMVYLQKENIIDESGMPKERFSAEFPKEGPSILRIQQVVRGDSAAYFCASSLNTMDRETQYFGPGTRLLVL.